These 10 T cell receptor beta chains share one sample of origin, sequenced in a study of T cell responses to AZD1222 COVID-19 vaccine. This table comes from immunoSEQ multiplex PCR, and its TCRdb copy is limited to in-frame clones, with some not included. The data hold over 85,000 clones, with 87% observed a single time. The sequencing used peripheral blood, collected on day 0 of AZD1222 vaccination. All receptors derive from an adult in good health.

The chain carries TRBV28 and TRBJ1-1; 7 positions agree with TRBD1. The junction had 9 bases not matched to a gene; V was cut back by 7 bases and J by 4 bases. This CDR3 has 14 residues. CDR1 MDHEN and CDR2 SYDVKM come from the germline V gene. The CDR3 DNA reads TGTGCCAGCAATGCAGGGGGACTGGGCACTGAAGCTTTCTTT. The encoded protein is CASNAGGLGTEAFF.

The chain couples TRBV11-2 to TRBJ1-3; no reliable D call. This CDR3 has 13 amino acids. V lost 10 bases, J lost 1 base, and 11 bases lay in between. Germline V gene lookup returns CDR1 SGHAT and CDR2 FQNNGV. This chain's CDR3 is CATKEGSGNTIYF. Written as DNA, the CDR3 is TGTGCCACTAAGGAAGGGTCTGGAAACACCATATATTTT.

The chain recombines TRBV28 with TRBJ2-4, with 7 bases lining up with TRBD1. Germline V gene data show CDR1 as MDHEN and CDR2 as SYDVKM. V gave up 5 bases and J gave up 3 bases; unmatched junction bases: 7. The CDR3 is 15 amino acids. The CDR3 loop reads CASSGPHRGKNIQYF. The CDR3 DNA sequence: TGTGCCAGCAGTGGACCCCACAGGGGCAAAAACATTCAGTACTTC.

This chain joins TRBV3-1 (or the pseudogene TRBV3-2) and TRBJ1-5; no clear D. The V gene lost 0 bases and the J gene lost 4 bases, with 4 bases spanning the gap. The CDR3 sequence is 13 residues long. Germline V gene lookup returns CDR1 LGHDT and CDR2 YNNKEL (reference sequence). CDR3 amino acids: CASSQDLNQPQHF. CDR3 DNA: TGTGCCAGCAGCCAAGATTTGAATCAGCCCCAGCATTTT.

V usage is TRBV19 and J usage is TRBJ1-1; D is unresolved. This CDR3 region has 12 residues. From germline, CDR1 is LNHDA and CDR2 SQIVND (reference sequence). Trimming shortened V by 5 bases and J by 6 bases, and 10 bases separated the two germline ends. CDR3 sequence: CASSLPWAEAFF. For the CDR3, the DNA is TGTGCCAGTAGTCTCCCTTGGGCTGAAGCTTTCTTT.

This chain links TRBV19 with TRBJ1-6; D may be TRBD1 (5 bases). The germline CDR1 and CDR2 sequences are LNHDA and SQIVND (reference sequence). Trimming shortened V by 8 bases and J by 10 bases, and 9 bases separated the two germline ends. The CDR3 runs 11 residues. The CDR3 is CASGPGSPLHF. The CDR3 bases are TGTGCCAGTGGGCCAGGGTCACCCCTCCACTTT.

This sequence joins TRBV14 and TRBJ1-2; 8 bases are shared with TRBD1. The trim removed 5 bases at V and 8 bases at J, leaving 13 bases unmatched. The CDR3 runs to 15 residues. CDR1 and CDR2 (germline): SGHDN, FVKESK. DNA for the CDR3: TGTGCCAGCAGCACAACCCGGACAGGGCAAGAGGGCTACACCTTC. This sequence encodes CASSTTRTGQEGYTF.

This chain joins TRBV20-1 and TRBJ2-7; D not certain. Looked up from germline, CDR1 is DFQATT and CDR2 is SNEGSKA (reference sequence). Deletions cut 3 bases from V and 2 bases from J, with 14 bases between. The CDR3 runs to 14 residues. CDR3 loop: CSASQSTYAYEQYF. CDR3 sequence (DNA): TGCAGTGCTAGTCAGTCGACGTATGCCTACGAGCAGTACTTC.

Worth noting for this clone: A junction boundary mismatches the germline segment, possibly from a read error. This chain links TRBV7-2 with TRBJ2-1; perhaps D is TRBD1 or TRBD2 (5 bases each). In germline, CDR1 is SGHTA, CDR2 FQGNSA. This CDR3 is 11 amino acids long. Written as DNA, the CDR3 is TGTGCCAGCAGTTTAGAGGGGGAGCAGTTCTTC. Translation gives CASSLEGEQFF.

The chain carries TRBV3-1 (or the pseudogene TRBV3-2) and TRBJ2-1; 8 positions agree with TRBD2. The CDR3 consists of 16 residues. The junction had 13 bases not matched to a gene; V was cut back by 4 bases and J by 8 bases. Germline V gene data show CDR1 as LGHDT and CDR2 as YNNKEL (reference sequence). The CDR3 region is CASSPPERESVDEQFF. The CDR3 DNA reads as TGTGCCAGCAGCCCTCCGGAGCGGGAGTCGGTCGATGAGCAGTTCTTC.